Reported below is one T cell receptor (beta chain). This record comes from a study of blood T cell repertoires in COVID-19. Trimming stripped 4 bases from V and 5 bases from J, with 15 bases between. From germline, CDR1 is SGDLS and CDR2 YYNGEE. The CDR3 extends over 14 amino acids. The method was immunoSEQ multiplex PCR; TCRdb's version includes in-frame clones alone and lacks a portion of them. The sample includes under 200,000 clones, approximately 88% seen only once; the top ten take roughly 13%. This chain links TRBV9 with TRBJ1-1; maybe TRBD1 (6 bases). This TCR came from a man between 18 and 29 years old with active or convalescent COVID-19. What was sequenced was peripheral blood. Here the CDR3 DNA reads TGTGCCAGCAGCTCCAAACAGGGCAATACTGAAGCTTTCTTT. Its protein is CASSSKQGNTEAFF.